This TCR beta chain emerged from a study of T cells after yellow fever vaccination. Whole-study context: SMART-Seq v4 Ultra Low Input served to prepare low-cell-number fractions.

Study-wide points: Overlap between CD4 and CD8 compartments was detected for a small share of clonotypes. Though it reached lower strength, the secondary response hit its peak faster, day 5 versus 15.

This clonotype was recorded many times. Its cognate antigen is unknown. V lost 2 bases, J lost 8 bases, and 14 bases stayed unmatched. The CDR3 is 17 amino acids. Germline V gene data show CDR1 as KGHDR and CDR2 as SFDVKD. Making TCR cDNA involved 5'RACE template switching, which added UMIs and a universal primer site. TCRdb reprocessed the 5' RACE reads with MiXCR, giving one entry per CDR3 protein. Among a few hundred thousand distinct CDR3 sequences listed, around 10% were seen once. This receptor was obtained from a man in his late teens or twenties who received the YFV17D yellow fever vaccine. V gene TRBV24-1 combines with J gene TRBJ2-1; the match to TRBD1 covers 7 bases. The sequencing used PBMCs, collected on the day of the first yellow fever vaccination. CDR3 nucleotides: TGTGCCACCAGTGATTCCGTAGACAGGGCTCGGCAAGATGAGCAGTTCTTC. This translates into CATSDSVDRARQDEQFF.